A selection of T cell receptor beta chains follows, all from one sample in a study of response to subunit inactivated influenza vaccine. One entry per CDR3 protein, called by TCRdb with MiXCR from the RT-PCR reads. The data contain about 570,000 distinct CDR3 sequences, around 11% of them singletons. These records were also assigned to another study, of T cells expressing NK-cell markers.

Sequences were derived from PBMCs from blood, sampled on the day of vaccination. These receptor sequences come from a man aged 45-65 years who received an inactivated influenza vaccine. Both conserved end residues are part of each CDR3. D genes are given only for firm matches. Clone size is stated in some rows and not others, as once, few, many or a class when expanded.

>TRBV10-3|NA|few|TRBJ2-1
CAIADTGEQFF
TGTGCCATCGCAGACACTGGTGAGCAGTTCTTC
>TRBV5-1|TRBD1|many|TRBJ2-2
CASSLGTGVTGELFF
TGCGCCAGCAGCCTTGGGACAGGGGTCACCGGGGAGCTGTTTTTT
>TRBV12-3/TRBV12-4|NA|few|TRBJ1-4
CASSFAGVNEKLFF
TGTGCCAGCAGTTTCGCGGGGGTTAATGAAAAACTGTTTTTT
>TRBV5-1|NA|many|TRBJ1-1
CASSLRLNTEAFF
TGTGCCAGCAGTTTAAGGCTGAACACTGAAGCTTTCTTT
>TRBV20-1|NA|many|TRBJ1-1
CSAKGLTEAFF
TGCAGTGCTAAAGGGCTCACTGAAGCTTTCTTT
>TRBV20-1|NA|NA|TRBJ2-5
CSAIITTIQETQYF
TGCAGTGCTATAATAACTACTATACAAGAGACCCAGTACTTC
>TRBV6-2/TRBV6-3|TRBD2|many|TRBJ2-5
CASTSTSGRAQETQYF
TGTGCCAGCACCTCGACTAGCGGGAGGGCCCAAGAGACCCAGTACTTC
>TRBV29-1|NA|few|TRBJ1-1
CSGLRGTEAFF
TGCAGCGGGTTGAGGGGCACTGAAGCTTTCTTT
>TRBV20-1|TRBD2|NA|TRBJ2-7
CSARGGGYEQYF
TGCAGTGCTAGAGGGGGGGGCTACGAGCAGTACTTC
>TRBV28|TRBD2|NA|TRBJ2-5
CASSTSGTVSETQYF
TGTGCCAGCAGCACTAGCGGGACCGTTTCGGAGACCCAGTACTTC
>TRBV27|TRBD2|few|TRBJ2-5
CASSLIAGLPETQYF
TGTGCCAGCAGTTTAATAGCGGGTCTTCCAGAGACCCAGTACTTC
>TRBV7-2|NA|NA|TRBJ1-1
CASSFGWVGTEAFF
TGTGCCAGCAGCTTCGGGTGGGTGGGCACTGAAGCTTTCTTT
>TRBV5-6|NA|NA|TRBJ2-7
CASSFVTEAYEQYF
TGTGCCAGCAGCTTTGTTACAGAAGCCTACGAGCAGTACTTC
>TRBV12-3/TRBV12-4|TRBD2|few|TRBJ2-2
CASSLQQRGVDGELFF
TGTGCCAGCAGTTTACAGCAGCGGGGGGTCGACGGGGAGCTGTTTTTT
>TRBV11-2|TRBD2|few|TRBJ2-5
CASSDLGRGGLGTQYF
TGTGCCAGCAGCGACCTAGGGCGGGGGGGACTAGGGACCCAGTACTTC
>TRBV3-1|TRBD2|many|TRBJ2-2
CASSLQRGGTGELFF
TGTGCCAGCAGCCTCCAGCGGGGCGGCACCGGGGAGCTGTTTTTT
>TRBV4-2|NA|NA|TRBJ2-5
CASSLGATQETQYF
TGTGCCAGCAGTTTAGGGGCGACACAAGAGACCCAGTACTTC
>TRBV28|NA|NA|TRBJ2-5
CASNDQKETQYF
TGTGCCAGCAATGACCAAAAAGAGACCCAGTACTTC
>TRBV5-1|TRBD2|NA|TRBJ2-3
CASSPGASGGTDTQYF
TGCGCCAGCAGCCCGGGTGCTAGCGGAGGCACAGATACGCAGTATTTT
>TRBV12-3/TRBV12-4|NA|few|TRBJ2-4
CASSLAVAGARAKNIQYF
TGTGCCAGCAGTTTAGCCGTTGCGGGGGCCCGGGCCAAAAACATTCAGTACTTC
>TRBV6-1|TRBD1|NA|TRBJ1-1
CASSRRQGARSTEAFF
TGTGCCAGCAGTCGCCGACAGGGGGCGAGGAGCACTGAAGCTTTCTTT
>TRBV12-3/TRBV12-4|NA|NA|TRBJ2-5
CASSAPDIRETQYF
TGTGCCAGCAGTGCGCCCGACATTCGAGAGACCCAGTACTTC
>TRBV12-3/TRBV12-4|NA|NA|TRBJ1-2
CASSLNPGQSSVYGYTF
TGTGCCAGCAGTTTAAACCCCGGACAGTCATCCGTCTATGGCTACACCTTC
>TRBV7-2|TRBD1|NA|TRBJ1-1
CASSDPGGRENTEAFF
TGTGCCAGCAGCGACCCAGGGGGCCGAGAGAACACTGAAGCTTTCTTT
>TRBV5-5|TRBD2|once|TRBJ2-3
CASSTGTSIYTQYF
TGTGCCAGCAGCACCGGGACTAGCATTTATACGCAGTATTTT
>TRBV28|NA|few|TRBJ2-5
CASSSTGEGETQYF
TGTGCCAGCAGTTCAACGGGAGAGGGGGAGACCCAGTACTTC
>TRBV5-1|TRBD1|few|TRBJ2-3
CASSLTGTGGWNTQYF
TGCGCCAGCAGCCTAACCGGGACAGGGGGCTGGAATACGCAGTATTTT
>TRBV12-3/TRBV12-4|NA|many|TRBJ2-4
CASRSDTLAKNIQYF
TGTGCCAGCAGATCGGACACCTTAGCCAAAAACATTCAGTACTTC
>TRBV29-1|TRBD2|NA|TRBJ2-3
CSVAGGPSDTQYF
TGCAGCGTTGCGGGGGGGCCCTCAGATACGCAGTATTTT
>TRBV7-2|TRBD1|NA|TRBJ1-4
CASSAHIPGQSNEKLFF
TGTGCCAGCAGCGCCCACATACCGGGACAGAGTAATGAAAAACTGTTTTTT
>TRBV19|NA|few|TRBJ2-5
CASSPSRDIHQETQYF
TGTGCCAGTAGTCCCAGCCGGGACATCCACCAAGAGACCCAGTACTTC
>TRBV7-8|TRBD2|NA|TRBJ2-3
CASSQGTSGKTDTQYF
TGTGCCAGCAGCCAGGGGACTAGCGGGAAGACAGATACGCAGTATTTT
>TRBV27|NA|many|TRBJ2-2
CASSALSGSTGELFF
TGTGCCAGCAGTGCCCTGTCAGGCAGCACCGGGGAGCTGTTTTTT
>TRBV27|TRBD1|few|TRBJ2-5
CASSSQGQPPRSQYF
TGTGCCAGCAGTTCCCAGGGACAGCCCCCAAGGTCCCAGTACTTC
>TRBV30|NA|NA|TRBJ2-6
CAWSRGSPGANVLTF
TGTGCCTGGAGTCGGGGGAGCCCTGGGGCCAACGTCCTGACTTTC
>TRBV10-3|NA|NA|TRBJ1-2
CVISESPGEGYGYTF
TGTGTCATCAGTGAGTCCCCGGGAGAGGGCTATGGCTACACCTTC
>TRBV27|NA|few|TRBJ1-4
CASSLSGWESTNEKLFF
TGTGCCAGCAGCCTATCCGGTTGGGAGTCAACTAATGAAAAACTGTTTTTT
>TRBV7-9|NA|many|TRBJ2-2
CASSLSRRTGELFF
TGTGCCAGCAGCCTGAGTCGGAGGACCGGGGAGCTGTTTTTT
>TRBV28|NA|few|TRBJ2-1
CASSPSGWTYNEQFF
TGTGCCAGCAGTCCCTCAGGGTGGACCTACAATGAGCAGTTCTTC
>TRBV6-2/TRBV6-3|NA|NA|TRBJ2-7
CASSAGIRGEQYF
TGTGCCAGCAGTGCCGGGATACGGGGGGAGCAGTACTTC
>TRBV6-2/TRBV6-3|NA|few|TRBJ2-2
CASSYSFRTGELFF
TGTGCCAGCAGTTACTCGTTCCGCACCGGGGAGCTGTTTTTT
>TRBV12-3/TRBV12-4|NA|NA|TRBJ2-7
CASSLAGPTSYEQYF
TGTGCCAGCAGTTTAGCCGGGCCGACTTCCTACGAGCAGTACTTC
>TRBV6-1|TRBD1|NA|TRBJ1-1
CASSAYPGQGRTEAFF
TGTGCCAGCAGTGCCTACCCGGGACAGGGACGGACTGAAGCTTTCTTT
>TRBV12-3/TRBV12-4|NA|NA|TRBJ1-2
CASSLGVADGYTF
TGTGCCAGCAGTTTAGGCGTAGCAGATGGCTACACCTTC
>TRBV6-5|NA|NA|TRBJ2-1
CASSYGSAEYYYNEQFF
TGTGCCAGCAGTTACGGTTCGGCGGAATATTACTACAATGAGCAGTTCTTC